This is a list of T cell receptor beta chains from one sample in a study of cytomegalovirus exposure and HLA in healthy donors. The table came from immunoSEQ multiplex PCR; TCRdb's copy has only in-frame clones and leaves some out. The sample includes about 190,000 clones, around 86% seen only once; the top ten take about 1.2%. Material: PBMCs. Receptors were obtained from a man younger than 45 in good health and CMV-seronegative. Each CDR3 is given with its conserved first and last residue. The D gene is left open where the match is weak. Only some rows state a clone size, as once, few, many or a class for expanded clones.

j_gene,v_gene,abundance,d_gene,CDR3nt,CDR3aa
TRBJ1-5,TRBV6-8,NA,TRBD1,TGTGCCAGCAGTGGGACAGGGGGCACGATTTGTAATCAGCCCCAGCATTTT,CASSGTGGTICNQPQHF
TRBJ2-2,TRBV4-1,once,TRBD1,TGCGCCAGCAGCCAGTACAGGGGGACAGCGAACACCGGGGAGCTGTTTTTT,CASSQYRGTANTGELFF
TRBJ2-7,TRBV7-8,NA,TRBD2,TGTGCCAGCAGCCCTCTAGCGGGGGGACCCTACGAGCAGTACTTC,CASSPLAGGPYEQYF
TRBJ1-5,TRBV28,NA,NA,TGTGCCAGCAGTTTTCCGCTGACAGGCCGCAATGGTCCCCAGCATTTT,CASSFPLTGRNGPQHF
TRBJ1-2,TRBV10-1,NA,NA,TGCGCCAGCAGTGAGTCTCCTGACAGCTATGGCTACACCTTC,CASSESPDSYGYTF
TRBJ1-1,TRBV7-2,NA,NA,TGTGCCAGCAGCTTCGACTCGTCCGCGACTGAAGCTTTCTTT,CASSFDSSATEAFF
TRBJ1-3,TRBV20-1,NA,NA,TGCAGTGTCCGCTCTGGAAACACCATATATTTT,CSVRSGNTIYF
TRBJ2-7,TRBV5-4,NA,NA,TGTGCCAGCAGCTTGACGGGATCCTACGAGCAGTACTTC,CASSLTGSYEQYF
TRBJ1-6,TRBV10-1,few,NA,TGCGCCAGCAGTGAGAATCCGAGTTCACCCCTCCACTTT,CASSENPSSPLHF
TRBJ2-5,TRBV5-6,NA,TRBD1,TGTGCCAGCAGCCTCCCAGGGGGTGGGGTGACCCAGTACTTC,CASSLPGGGVTQYF
TRBJ1-1,TRBV19,NA,NA,TGTGCCAGTAGTATCCGATCCTACCGAACCACTGAAGCTTTCTTT,CASSIRSYRTTEAFF
TRBJ2-5,TRBV5-1,NA,TRBD2,TGCGCCAGCAGCTCTCTAGCGGGGGGGCTCCAAGAGACCCAGTACTTC,CASSSLAGGLQETQYF
TRBJ1-3,TRBV18,NA,NA,TGTGCCAGCTCACCACTCACTAACAAAGTCCACTCTGGAAACACCATATATTTT,CASSPLTNKVHSGNTIYF
TRBJ2-6,TRBV15,NA,NA,TGTGCCACCAGCAGAGATTGGCTGGCCAAGACTTTC,CATSRDWLAKTF
TRBJ2-3,TRBV7-6,NA,NA,TGTGCCAGCAGCTTAGTCCAAGATACGCAGTATTTT,CASSLVQDTQYF
TRBJ2-5,TRBV19,once,NA,TGTGCCAGTAGTATTCACCCGAGGAGGGCCCAAGAGACCCAGTACTTC,CASSIHPRRAQETQYF
TRBJ1-4,TRBV6-6,NA,TRBD1,TGTGCCAGCAGTTCCGACAGGGTGGGTGAAAAACTGTTTTTT,CASSSDRVGEKLFF
TRBJ2-5,TRBV7-2,once,NA,TGTGCCAGCTCCCCGAGCTCAACCCAAGAGACCCAGTACTTC,CASSPSSTQETQYF
TRBJ2-2,TRBV6-4,NA,NA,TGTGCCAGCAGAAGTCAGGGACACCAAAATACCGGGGAGCTGTTTTTT,CASRSQGHQNTGELFF
TRBJ1-6,TRBV28,NA,NA,TGTGCCAGCAGTTTATCTTGGGGGCTTAATTCACCCCTCCACTTT,CASSLSWGLNSPLHF
TRBJ2-7,TRBV9,NA,TRBD2,TGTGCCAGCAGCGTAGCTCCTAGCGGGAGCTTCTACGAGCAGTACTTC,CASSVAPSGSFYEQYF
TRBJ1-3,TRBV6-6,NA,TRBD1,TGTGCCAGCAGAACTGACAGGGGAGGTTCTGGAAACACCATATATTTT,CASRTDRGGSGNTIYF
TRBJ1-1,TRBV7-9,NA,TRBD1,TGTGCCAGCAGCCCGCGGACAGGGGGTATGAACACTGAAGCTTTCTTT,CASSPRTGGMNTEAFF
TRBJ2-7,TRBV28,NA,TRBD2,TGTGCCAGCAGTCCTACCGGGACTAGGGGGTACGAGCAGTACTTC,CASSPTGTRGYEQYF
TRBJ1-1,TRBV6-6,NA,TRBD1,TGTGCCAGCAGTTACCCAGGACAGGGACGGGAGACTGAAGCTTTCTTT,CASSYPGQGRETEAFF
TRBJ2-1,TRBV11-2,once,NA,TGTGCCAGCAGCTTAGGCGGCTTTGGTAGCAATGAGCAGTTCTTC,CASSLGGFGSNEQFF
TRBJ2-4,TRBV29-1,NA,NA,TGCAGCGCCACCGGACAGACCTTGGCCAAAAACAGTCAGTACTTC,CSATGQTLAKNSQYF
TRBJ1-2,TRBV6-5,once,TRBD1,TGTGCCAGCACCATATCCGGGACAGGGCGGCATGGCTACACCTTC,CASTISGTGRHGYTF